A selection of T cell receptor beta chains follows, all from one sample in a study of read filtering for tumor transcriptome and immune sequencing. MiXCR, run by TCRdb on the reads, gives a single entry per CDR3 protein. The sample includes about 50,000 distinct CDR3 sequences, about 19% of them seen just once. The sample consisted of a population of CD138-negative cells sorted from bone marrow. These receptors were obtained from a donor aged 40 or older with multiple myeloma. The CDR3 runs from the conserved cysteine through the conserved F or W. The D gene is left open where the match is weak. The listing skips clone size in some rows; elsewhere it reads once, few, many or a size class.

abundance: many
len: 14
j_gene: TRBJ2-1
d_gene: TRBD1
v_gene: TRBV10-3
CDR3aa: CAISEDRVVGEQFF
CDR3nt: TGTGCCATCAGTGAGGACAGGGTAGTGGGTGAGCAGTTCTTC

abundance: few
len: 16
j_gene: TRBJ2-2
d_gene: TRBD2
v_gene: TRBV6-1
CDR3aa: CASSFVSGSRSGELFF
CDR3nt: TGTGCCAGCAGTTTCGTTAGCGGGAGTAGGTCCGGGGAGCTGTTTTTT

abundance: few
len: 14
j_gene: TRBJ2-3
d_gene: -
v_gene: TRBV4-1
CDR3aa: CASRGEVHTDTQYF
CDR3nt: TGCGCCAGCAGGGGTGAGGTGCACACAGATACGCAGTATTTT

abundance: -
len: 15
j_gene: TRBJ2-3
d_gene: TRBD2
v_gene: TRBV20-1
CDR3aa: CSATGLAAVTVTQYF
CDR3nt: TGCAGTGCCACAGGACTAGCGGCAGTTACAGTTACGCAGTATTTT

abundance: many
len: 15
j_gene: TRBJ2-2
d_gene: -
v_gene: TRBV12-3/TRBV12-4
CDR3aa: CASSPWTRDTGELFF
CDR3nt: TGTGCCAGCAGTCCCTGGACGAGAGACACCGGGGAGCTGTTTTTT

abundance: many
len: 13
j_gene: TRBJ2-3
d_gene: TRBD1
v_gene: TRBV10-2
CDR3aa: CASRDRNKDTQYF
CDR3nt: TGCGCCAGCCGGGACAGGAATAAAGATACGCAGTATTTT

abundance: many
len: 11
j_gene: TRBJ1-2
d_gene: -
v_gene: TRBV29-1
CDR3aa: CSVELSHGYTF
CDR3nt: TGCAGCGTCGAACTTTCTCATGGCTACACCTTC

abundance: many
len: 15
j_gene: TRBJ2-1
d_gene: TRBD2
v_gene: TRBV7-2
CDR3aa: CASSLWIAGDIEQFF
CDR3nt: TGTGCCAGCAGCTTATGGATAGCGGGAGATATTGAGCAGTTCTTC

abundance: -
len: 12
j_gene: TRBJ2-5
d_gene: -
v_gene: TRBV7-9
CDR3aa: CASSLRWETQYF
CDR3nt: TGTGCCAGCAGCTTACGTTGGGAGACCCAGTACTTC

abundance: -
len: 12
j_gene: TRBJ2-7
d_gene: TRBD2
v_gene: TRBV20-1
CDR3aa: CSASGGTYEQYF
CDR3nt: TGCAGTGCCAGCGGGGGTACCTACGAGCAGTACTTC

abundance: few
len: 18
j_gene: TRBJ2-6
d_gene: -
v_gene: TRBV30
CDR3aa: CAWSTKVIRGSGANVLTF
CDR3nt: TGTGCCTGGAGCACTAAGGTGATTCGCGGCTCTGGGGCCAACGTCCTGACTTTC

abundance: -
len: 12
j_gene: TRBJ1-2
d_gene: TRBD1
v_gene: TRBV20-1
CDR3aa: CSAGDRANGYTF
CDR3nt: TGCAGTGCGGGGGACAGGGCCAATGGCTACACCTTC

abundance: -
len: 16
j_gene: TRBJ2-3
d_gene: -
v_gene: TRBV7-6
CDR3aa: CASSSRDRGGTDTQYF
CDR3nt: TGTGCCAGCAGCTCCCGTGACAGGGGAGGGACAGATACGCAGTATTTT

abundance: many
len: 15
j_gene: TRBJ1-6
d_gene: TRBD1
v_gene: TRBV6-2/TRBV6-3
CDR3aa: CASSFGQGRNSPLHF
CDR3nt: TGTGCCAGCAGCTTCGGACAGGGTCGAAATTCACCCCTCCACTTT

abundance: many
len: 13
j_gene: TRBJ2-7
d_gene: -
v_gene: TRBV28
CDR3aa: CASSLPGTYEQYF
CDR3nt: TGTGCCAGCAGTTTACCTGGGACCTACGAGCAGTACTTC

abundance: many
len: 14
j_gene: TRBJ2-4
d_gene: TRBD2
v_gene: TRBV29-1
CDR3aa: CSVAGEAGENIQYF
CDR3nt: TGCAGCGTCGCGGGAGAAGCGGGGGAAAACATTCAGTACTTC

abundance: few
len: 15
j_gene: TRBJ2-1
d_gene: -
v_gene: TRBV19
CDR3aa: CASSMELGAHNEQFF
CDR3nt: TGTGCCAGTAGTATGGAGTTAGGGGCCCACAATGAGCAGTTCTTC

abundance: many
len: 15
j_gene: TRBJ2-3
d_gene: TRBD2
v_gene: TRBV6-5
CDR3aa: CASSYLSGRGDTQYF
CDR3nt: TGTGCCAGCAGCTACCTTAGCGGGAGAGGCGATACGCAGTATTTT

abundance: many
len: 14
j_gene: TRBJ2-1
d_gene: -
v_gene: TRBV9
CDR3aa: CASSWRTSYNEQFF
CDR3nt: TGTGCCAGCAGCTGGCGGACCTCCTACAATGAGCAGTTCTTC

abundance: many
len: 13
j_gene: TRBJ2-1
d_gene: -
v_gene: TRBV29-1
CDR3aa: CSVEDRRHNEQFF
CDR3nt: TGCAGCGTTGAAGATCGTAGGCACAATGAGCAGTTCTTC

abundance: many
len: 16
j_gene: TRBJ2-1
d_gene: -
v_gene: TRBV20-1
CDR3aa: CSARAFLGTTFNEQFF
CDR3nt: TGCAGTGCTAGAGCCTTTCTCGGGACCACCTTCAATGAGCAGTTCTTC

abundance: many
len: 14
j_gene: TRBJ2-1
d_gene: TRBD2
v_gene: TRBV3-1
CDR3aa: CASSAFGRRNEQFF
CDR3nt: TGTGCCAGCAGCGCGTTCGGGAGGCGCAATGAGCAGTTCTTC

abundance: -
len: 16
j_gene: TRBJ2-5
d_gene: -
v_gene: TRBV11-2
CDR3aa: CASSLTGGVFGETPYF
CDR3nt: TGTGCCAGCAGCTTAACGGGTGGAGTCTTCGGTGAGACCCCGTACTTC

abundance: many
len: 15
j_gene: TRBJ2-3
d_gene: TRBD1
v_gene: TRBV24-1
CDR3aa: CATSEPDRVTDTQYF
CDR3nt: TGTGCCACCAGTGAACCTGACAGGGTAACAGATACGCAGTATTTT

abundance: many
len: 16
j_gene: TRBJ2-1
d_gene: -
v_gene: TRBV12-3/TRBV12-4
CDR3aa: CASSILLTGSYNEQFF
CDR3nt: TGTGCCAGCAGTATTTTATTGACAGGATCCTACAATGAGCAGTTCTTC

abundance: many
len: 15
j_gene: TRBJ2-7
d_gene: -
v_gene: TRBV5-1
CDR3aa: CASSPTAGTTYEQYF
CDR3nt: TGCGCCAGCAGCCCTACCGCCGGTACAACCTACGAGCAGTACTTC

abundance: medium-sized
len: 15
j_gene: TRBJ2-3
d_gene: TRBD2
v_gene: TRBV10-1
CDR3aa: CARGRASGNPDTQYF
CDR3nt: TGCGCCAGGGGAAGGGCTAGCGGGAACCCAGATACGCAGTATTTT

abundance: -
len: 14
j_gene: TRBJ1-6
d_gene: TRBD1
v_gene: TRBV11-2
CDR3aa: CARSTRGPDSRLHF
CDR3nt: TGTGCCAGGAGTACTAGGGGGCCTGATTCACGCCTCCACTTT

abundance: -
len: 17
j_gene: TRBJ2-2
d_gene: TRBD2
v_gene: TRBV19
CDR3aa: CASSIEIAGRGTGELFF
CDR3nt: TGTGCCAGTAGTATAGAAATAGCGGGGCGGGGCACCGGGGAGCTGTTTTTT

abundance: many
len: 13
j_gene: TRBJ2-3
d_gene: -
v_gene: TRBV10-1
CDR3aa: CASSESLHDTQYF
CDR3nt: TGCGCCAGCAGTGAGTCTTTACACGATACGCAGTATTTT

abundance: many
len: 14
j_gene: TRBJ2-5
d_gene: -
v_gene: TRBV7-8
CDR3aa: CASSLRRTQETQYF
CDR3nt: TGTGCCAGCAGCTTGCGTCGAACTCAAGAGACCCAGTACTTC

abundance: few
len: 13
j_gene: TRBJ2-5
d_gene: -
v_gene: TRBV5-1
CDR3aa: CASSLASGETQCF
CDR3nt: TGCGCCAGCAGCTTGGCCTCCGGAGAGACCCAGTGCTTC

abundance: many
len: 14
j_gene: TRBJ2-1
d_gene: TRBD2
v_gene: TRBV6-6
CDR3aa: CASSPGLDRNEQFF
CDR3nt: TGTGCCAGCAGTCCGGGACTAGATAGAAATGAGCAGTTCTTC

abundance: many
len: 13
j_gene: TRBJ1-1
d_gene: -
v_gene: TRBV29-1
CDR3aa: CSVDSGVGTEAFF
CDR3nt: TGCAGCGTTGATTCCGGGGTAGGGACTGAAGCTTTCTTT

abundance: -
len: 13
j_gene: TRBJ1-5
d_gene: -
v_gene: TRBV19
CDR3aa: CASGGVGNQPQHF
CDR3nt: TGTGCCAGTGGGGGAGTTGGCAATCAGCCCCAGCATTTT

abundance: many
len: 14
j_gene: TRBJ2-5
d_gene: TRBD1
v_gene: TRBV5-6
CDR3aa: CASSLGQGAMDQYF
CDR3nt: TGTGCCAGCAGCTTAGGACAGGGGGCAATGGACCAGTACTTC

abundance: many
len: 16
j_gene: TRBJ2-1
d_gene: TRBD2
v_gene: TRBV6-1
CDR3aa: CASRAGTSGRGNEQFF
CDR3nt: TGTGCCAGCAGGGCCGGGACTAGCGGGAGGGGCAATGAGCAGTTCTTC

abundance: few
len: 13
j_gene: TRBJ1-5
d_gene: -
v_gene: TRBV29-1
CDR3aa: CSVLETDNQPQHF
CDR3nt: TGCAGCGTTTTGGAAACAGACAATCAGCCCCAGCATTTT

abundance: many
len: 14
j_gene: TRBJ2-7
d_gene: TRBD2
v_gene: TRBV5-1
CDR3aa: CASSSTSGIYEQYF
CDR3nt: TGCGCCAGCAGCTCAACTAGCGGGATCTACGAGCAGTACTTC

abundance: -
len: 16
j_gene: TRBJ1-2
d_gene: -
v_gene: TRBV2
CDR3aa: CASSVLREGGPYGYTF
CDR3nt: TGTGCCAGCAGTGTCTTGAGAGAAGGGGGGCCCTATGGCTACACCTTC